This T cell receptor beta chain was obtained from a study of T cell responses to AZD1222 COVID-19 vaccine. The study, taken as a whole, reports: Rises in breadth and depth of Spike-specific TCRs came after two AZD1222 doses. No day 14 peak samples; only post-peak repertoires were characterized.

On this clone: Its antigen is not known.

The repertoire was sequenced with immunoSEQ multiplex PCR; TCRdb's copy has only in-frame clones and lacks some. The sample records roughly 100,000 clones, 80% to 90% being singletons. The CDR3 loop spans 13 amino acids. In germline, CDR1 is SGHAT, CDR2 FQNNGV. Trimming took off 5 bases at V and 6 bases at J, with 10 bases between the two ends. Second-dose intervals near 4 or 12 weeks were combined. The TCR sequence derives from an adult who received the AZD1222 COVID-19 vaccine. The sample consisted of peripheral blood, taken 28 days after the second AZD1222 dose. The chain couples TRBV11-2 to TRBJ2-2, with TRBD1 as a possible D gene (6 bases). As DNA, the CDR3 is TGTGCCAGCAGCGTAAAGGGGGCCGGGGAGCTGTTTTTT. Encoded protein: CASSVKGAGELFF.